Below, 27 T cell receptor beta chains from the same sample are listed, as sequenced in a study of OX40 agonist ivuxolimab in advanced cancers. The table came from immunoSEQ multiplex PCR; TCRdb's copy has only in-frame clones and leaves some out. The sample consists of about 92,000 clones, about four fifths of them appearing once. Sample: CD4+ or CD8+ T cells sorted from blood, taken in a trial of the OX40 agonist ivuxolimab. The source is an adult with an advanced solid tumor such as melanoma, head and neck, liver or kidney cancer.

The sample holds one count of this clone. The chain employs TRBV5-6 and TRBJ1-1; weak D call: TRBD1 (6 bases). The CDR3 sequence is 15 residues long. CDR1 is SGHDT and CDR2 is YYEEEE in the germline V gene. Trimming left V 2 bases short and J 2 bases short, with 13 bases between. The CDR3 is CASSFLNRANTEAFF. The CDR3 DNA follows: TGTGCCAGCAGCTTCTTGAACAGGGCAAACACTGAAGCTTTCTTT.

Points on this clone: The junction departs from the called germline gene at one end, perhaps through a read error. The V and J genes are TRBV4-3 and TRBJ1-1; D remains ambiguous. The CDR3 is 14 amino acids. The germline V gene has CDR1 LGHNA and CDR2 YSLEER. CDR3 amino acids: CASSQEEVGTEAFF. The DNA of the CDR3 is TGCGCCAGCAGTCAAGAAGAGGTAGGCACTGAAGCTTTCTTT.

This chain uses TRBV19 with TRBJ1-2; TRBD1 is a possible D gene (5 bases). From germline, CDR1 is LNHDA and CDR2 SQIVND (reference sequence). Trimming removed 10 bases from V and 8 bases from J, with 23 bases in between. The CDR3 consists of 14 residues. This CDR3 reads CATLSGGGRGGYTF. The CDR3 DNA is TGTGCCACCCTCTCCGGGGGGGGACGGGGAGGCTACACCTTC. Full variable domain (rest looked up from reference TRBV19 and TRBJ1-2): DGGITQSPKYLFRKEGQNVTLSCEQNLNHDAMYWYRQDPGQGLRLIYYSQIVNDFQKGDIAEGYSVSREKKESFPLTVTSAQKNPTAFYLCATLSGGGRGGYTFGSGTRLTVV.

Comment on this clone: This sample also contains other DNA sequences that code for the same CDR3. The chain joins TRBV5-1 to TRBJ1-4; no firm D call. Trimming shortened V by 0 bases and J by 0 bases, and 6 bases separated the two germline ends. The germline CDR1 and CDR2 sequences are SGHRS and YFSETQ. The CDR3 has 15 residues. CDR3 amino acids: CASSLGTATNEKLFF. CDR3 sequence (DNA): TGCGCCAGCAGCTTGGGTACTGCAACTAATGAAAAACTGTTTTTT. Full variable domain (remainder filled in from reference TRBV5-1 and TRBJ1-4): KAGVTQTPRYLIKTRGQQVTLSCSPISGHRSVSWYQQTPGQGLQFLFEYFSETQRNKGNFPGRFSGRQFSNSRSEMNVSTLELGDSALYLCASSLGTATNEKLFFGSGTQLSVL.

The V gene is TRBV6-5, the J gene TRBJ2-2, with 7 bases that match TRBD1. Germline CDR1 reads MNHEY; CDR2 reads SVGAGI. The ends lost 6 bases at V and 7 bases at J; junction bases unmatched: 5. The CDR3 loop spans 13 amino acids. The CDR3 reads CASSLQGIGELFF. The CDR3 DNA follows: TGTGCCAGCAGCTTACAGGGGATCGGGGAGCTGTTTTTT.

The chain is built from TRBV19 and TRBJ2-1; no reliable D call. This CDR3 is 14 amino acids long. The ends were cut back, 0 bases at V and 5 bases at J, with 8 bases in the middle. CDR1 and CDR2 from the germline V gene are LNHDA and SQIVND (reference sequence). CDR3 amino acids: CASSIDNGNNEQFF. The CDR3 DNA follows: TGTGCCAGTAGTATAGATAACGGAAACAATGAGCAGTTCTTC.

The chain combines TRBV5-4 with TRBJ2-5; weak D call: TRBD1 (6 bases). Trimming pared 4 bases from V and 5 bases from J, leaving 12 bases between. The CDR3 contains 13 residues. Germline CDR1 reads SGHNT; CDR2 reads YYREEE (reference sequence). The CDR3 reads CASSVDRKETQYF. The CDR3 nucleotides are TGTGCCAGCAGCGTAGACAGGAAGGAGACCCAGTACTTC.

V usage is TRBV5-1 and J usage is TRBJ1-2; D not resolved. The germline V gene has CDR1 SGHRS and CDR2 YFSETQ. The V gene lost 0 bases and the J gene lost 6 bases, with 12 bases spanning the gap. This CDR3 spans 14 amino acids. The CDR3 DNA is TGCGCCAGCAGCTTGGGTGGTCAGCATAATGGCTACACCTTC. Its protein product is CASSLGGQHNGYTF.

The CDR3 nucleotides read TGTGCCAGCAGCTTAGCAGCGCGCATGAACACTGAAGCTTTCTTT. Its protein is CASSLAARMNTEAFF. The rearrangement joins TRBV7-2 to TRBJ1-1; D remains ambiguous. Looked up from germline, CDR1 is SGHTA and CDR2 is FQGNSA. The ends were cut back, 0 bases at V and 0 bases at J, with 8 bases in the middle. The length of the CDR3 is 15 residues.

J is TRBJ1-5 and V is TRBV19; no clear D gene. V lost 2 bases, J lost 7 bases, and 12 bases lay in between. This CDR3 contains 14 residues. Germline CDR1 is LNHDA and CDR2 is SQIVND (reference sequence). CDR3 loop: CASSITMAGQPQHF. The CDR3 coding sequence is TGTGCCAGTAGTATAACCATGGCGGGGCAGCCCCAGCATTTT.

This sequence joins TRBV27 and TRBJ1-1; D not certain. The CDR3 sequence is 15 residues long. The V gene lost 4 bases and the J gene lost 3 bases, with 15 bases spanning the gap. The V gene's germline CDR1 is MNHEY and CDR2 SMNVEV (reference sequence). For the CDR3, the DNA is TGTGCCAGCAGTTCCCCTCTGAGCACGGACACTGAAGCTTTCTTT. This codes for CASSSPLSTDTEAFF.

The chain uses TRBV9 and TRBJ2-7; no clear D gene. Germline values: CDR1 SGDLS, CDR2 YYNGEE. The V end lost 4 bases, the J end lost 0 bases, and 17 bases lay between the germline ends. This CDR3 spans 16 amino acids. CDR3 coding DNA: TGTGCCAGCAGCCCCCGCTCCGGGCGCAGCTCCTACGAGCAGTACTTC. Its protein is CASSPRSGRSSYEQYF.

This sequence joins TRBV5-1 and TRBJ2-1; 9 nucleotides agree with TRBD1. J gave up 2 bases and V 0 bases, and 3 bases lay outside the gene matches. Germline values: CDR1 SGHRS, CDR2 YFSETQ. The CDR3 has 16 residues. The CDR3: CASSLAGQGAYNEQFF. The CDR3 DNA reads as TGCGCCAGCAGCTTGGCGGGACAGGGAGCCTACAATGAGCAGTTCTTC.

In this sample, this clone turned up once. The chain recombines TRBV18 with TRBJ2-5; perhaps D is TRBD1 or TRBD2 (5 bases each). CDR1 is KGHSH, CDR2 LQKENI, per germline. The CDR3 is made up of 15 amino acids. With 6 bases removed from V and 5 bases from J, the gap between germline ends came to 19 bases. CDR3 region: CASSPYRGEHETQYF. CDR3 in DNA: TGTGCCAGCTCCCCTTACAGAGGGGAACACGAGACCCAGTACTTC.

This chain connects TRBV4-3 to TRBJ1-2, with a tentative D call TRBD1 (5 bases). CDR3 size: 14 residues. V lost 1 base, J lost 2 bases, and 8 bases lay in between. Germline V gene data show CDR1 as LGHNA and CDR2 as YSLEER. The CDR3 nucleotides are TGCGCCAGCAGCCAAGTCGGGGGAAACTATGGCTACACCTTC. Residues: CASSQVGGNYGYTF.

The rearrangement uses TRBV4-1 and TRBJ2-3; no clear D. Germline CDR1 MGHRA, CDR2 YSYEKL. The CDR3 sequence is 14 residues long. V was clipped by 2 bases and J by 2 bases, with 8 bases between them. The CDR3 is CASSQQEITDTQYF. The DNA for the CDR3 is TGCGCCAGCAGCCAACAGGAAATCACAGATACGCAGTATTTT.

The chain is built from TRBV6-1 and TRBJ1-3; D is undetermined. The CDR3 runs to 13 residues. Germline-derived CDR1 and CDR2 are MNHNS and SASEGT. Trimming removed 0 bases at V and 10 bases at J, with 10 bases between. CDR3 in DNA: TGTGCCAGCAGTGAAGCTCACGGGTGGACCATATATTTT. It yields the protein CASSEAHGWTIYF.

The chain uses TRBV7-2 and TRBJ1-3, with D uncertain. Deletions cut 7 bases from V and 0 bases from J, with 10 bases between. CDR1 and CDR2 (germline): SGHTA, FQGNSA. CDR3 length equals 14 residues. CDR3 residues: CASNAGSSGNTIYF. CDR3 sequence (DNA): TGTGCCAGCAACGCCGGGAGCTCTGGAAACACCATATATTTT. Filled out from reference TRBV7-2 and TRBJ1-3, the complete variable domain reads GAGVSQSPSNKVTEKGKDVELRCDPISGHTALYWYRQSLGQGLEFLIYFQGNSAPDKSGLPSDRFSAERTGGSVSTLTIQRTQQEDSAVYLCASNAGSSGNTIYFGEGSWLTVV.

The chain joins TRBV2 to TRBJ2-7; D is ambiguous. Looked up from germline, CDR1 is SNHLY and CDR2 is FYNNEI. The CDR3 runs to 13 residues. V was pared by 4 bases and J by 3 bases, with 10 bases between. CDR3 sequence (DNA): TGTGCCAGCAGTGTAGGGCGCGGCTACGAGCAGTACTTC. It is translated as CASSVGRGYEQYF.

This sequence joins TRBV7-2 and TRBJ2-3; D perhaps matches TRBD2 (5 bases). The V and J ends lost 0 bases and 0 bases respectively, with 10 bases between them. There are 16 residues in the CDR3. The germline V gene has CDR1 SGHTA and CDR2 FQGNSA. The DNA of the CDR3 is TGTGCCAGCAGCTTAGCGAGCGGTTTTAGCACAGATACGCAGTATTTT. It encodes CASSLASGFSTDTQYF.

The chain couples TRBV6-4 to TRBJ1-2; 9 nucleotides align to TRBD1. Trimming took 8 bases from V and 3 from J; bases not matched to a gene: 10. The CDR3 is 15 amino acids. The V gene's germline CDR1 is MRHNA and CDR2 SNTAGT. CDR3 protein: CASGSRDRVDYGYTF. The CDR3 DNA reads TGTGCCAGCGGGTCCCGGGACAGGGTGGACTATGGCTACACCTTC.

This sequence joins TRBV20-1 and TRBJ1-1, with D possibly being TRBD1 (5 bases). The germline V gene has CDR1 DFQATT and CDR2 SNEGSKA (reference sequence). The CDR3 is made up of 11 amino acids. The CDR3 DNA sequence: TGCATGGGGCGACTGAACACTGAAGCTTTCTTT. It yields the protein CMGRLNTEAFF.

The gene calls are TRBV7-9 and TRBJ2-1; the D gene is possibly TRBD1 (6 bases). Trimming left V 4 bases short and J 7 bases short, with 11 bases between. Germline V gives CDR1 SEHNR, CDR2 FQNEAQ (reference sequence). The CDR3 has 13 amino acids. CDR3 amino acids: CASSYYRDNEQFF. CDR3 sequence (DNA): TGTGCCAGCAGCTACTACAGGGATAATGAGCAGTTCTTC.

The rearrangement joins TRBV2 to TRBJ2-6; D unresolved. V lost 1 base and J lost 2, with 6 bases in between. Germline values: CDR1 SNHLY, CDR2 FYNNEI. The CDR3 consists of 15 residues. CDR3: CASSEGRTGANVLTF. As DNA, the CDR3 is TGTGCCAGCAGTGAAGGGAGAACTGGGGCCAACGTCCTGACTTTC.

The chain uses TRBV7-9 and TRBJ2-7, with D hard to call. The CDR3 length is 15 residues. The germline CDR1 and CDR2 sequences are SEHNR and FQNEAQ (reference sequence). The V gene lost 3 bases and the J gene lost 6 bases, with 18 bases spanning the gap. This chain's CDR3 is CASSFGAALKAEQYF. The CDR3 DNA reads TGTGCCAGCAGCTTTGGTGCGGCACTCAAGGCCGAGCAGTACTTC.

The rearrangement uses TRBV19 and TRBJ2-7; 9 nucleotides line up with TRBD2. The germline CDR1 and CDR2 sequences are LNHDA and SQIVND (reference sequence). V was pared by 8 bases and J by 4 bases, with 15 bases of the junction left unmatched. CDR3 length: 16 residues. CDR3 bases: TGTGCCAGTGGCGGTGCGGGGGGGCGAGATGGGTACGAGCAGTACTTC. Translated: CASGGAGGRDGYEQYF.

This chain joins TRBV5-1 and TRBJ2-6, with D possibly TRBD1 on 5 matching bases. V dropped 2 bases and J dropped 0 bases, with 24 bases sitting between them. Germline CDR1 and CDR2: SGHRS and YFSETQ. The CDR3 has 21 amino acids. CDR3 loop: CASSFYPPRGTQTSGANVLTF. CDR3 bases: TGCGCCAGCAGCTTTTATCCCCCTAGGGGCACTCAAACCTCTGGGGCCAACGTCCTGACTTTC.